This T cell receptor beta chain emerged from a study of T cell changes during pregnancy in multiple sclerosis (dated by TCRdb to between 2018 and 2020). About the full investigation: The study looked at changes in the T cell repertoire across pregnancy in women with multiple sclerosis.

V is cut by 4 bases and J by 5 bases, and the space between the germline ends is 18 bases. From the cysteine up to the phenylalanine, the CDR3 has a length of 15 residues. CDR3 DNA only is kept here, 45 bases in frame from base 1. CDR1 is given as SGHDT and CDR2 as YYEEEE, both from the germline V gene. Library method: the immunoSEQ multiplex PCR assay. The table comes from immuneACCESS by way of TCRdb, which keeps in-frame sequences with V and J called. Part of the clones is missing from these tables; in studies checked, under half for an unresolved V gene and the rest for unknown reasons. This sample gives approximately 40,000 clones in total; about 90% of them show up just once. The top ten hold about 0.34% of the sample. Of note for this clone: The antigen it recognizes is unknown. There are no base qualities to consult, and no much larger clone falls within one base.

The V and J segments used are TRBV5-6 and TRBJ1-1, with a weak D call of TRBD1 (6 bases match). This sequence was found in a female donor in good health, enrolled as a control in a pregnancy study. Sequenced here: CD4+ T cells from peripheral blood mononuclear cells, sampled after pregnancy. The nucleotide sequence reads TGTGCCAGCAGCCCACCCACAGGGAGAAGAACTGAAGCTTTCTTT. Its translation is CASSPPTGRRTEAFF.